The present T cell receptor beta chain was sequenced within a study of T cell repertoires in cytomegalovirus infection. Study in general: Indicated by public TCR beta signatures were CMV infection and matching HLA type.

Study-wide results and limits: HLA-C-restricted CMV clonotypes gave the most frequent clonotype in two of eight donors. Cumulative frequency of public TCR beta families picked out carriers of CMV plus the relevant HLA.

TCRdb called the reads again in MiXCR, with one record for every CDR3 protein. The repertoire has 150,000 to 200,000 distinct CDR3 sequences, over 25% of them found once; the top ten carry roughly 32%. A note on this clonotype: The antigen is unknown.

This TCR came from a human donor in good health (CMV status not recorded). Some clones in this sample may be carry-over from other donors' samples. The source material was PBMCs.

The DNA of the CDR3 is TGTGCCAGCAGCCTCCGGGGGGAGAACACTGAAGCTTTCTTT. It specifies CASSLRGENTEAFF. The chain recombines TRBV11-3 with TRBJ1-1; D may be TRBD1 (5 bases). Germline CDR1 and CDR2: SGHNT and YENEEA. Trimming left V 5 bases short and J 1 base short, with 11 bases between. This CDR3 is built from 14 residues.